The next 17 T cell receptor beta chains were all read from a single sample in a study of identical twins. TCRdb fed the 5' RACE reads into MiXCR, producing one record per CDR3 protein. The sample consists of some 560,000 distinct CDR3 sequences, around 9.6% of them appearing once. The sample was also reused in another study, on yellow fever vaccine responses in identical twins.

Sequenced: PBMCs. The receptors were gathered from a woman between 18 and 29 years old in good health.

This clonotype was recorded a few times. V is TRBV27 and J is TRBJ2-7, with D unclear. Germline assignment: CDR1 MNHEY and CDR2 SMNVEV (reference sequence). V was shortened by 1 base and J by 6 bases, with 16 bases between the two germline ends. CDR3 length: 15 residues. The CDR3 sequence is CASSLWWSRDGEQYF. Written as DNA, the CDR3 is TGTGCCAGCAGTTTATGGTGGTCCCGTGATGGCGAGCAGTACTTC.

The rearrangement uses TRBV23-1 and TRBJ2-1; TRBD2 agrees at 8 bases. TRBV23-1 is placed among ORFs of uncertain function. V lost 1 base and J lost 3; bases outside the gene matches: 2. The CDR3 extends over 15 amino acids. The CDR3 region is CASSQYGRGYNEQFF. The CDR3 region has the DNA TGCGCCAGCAGTCAATACGGGAGGGGCTACAATGAGCAGTTCTTC.

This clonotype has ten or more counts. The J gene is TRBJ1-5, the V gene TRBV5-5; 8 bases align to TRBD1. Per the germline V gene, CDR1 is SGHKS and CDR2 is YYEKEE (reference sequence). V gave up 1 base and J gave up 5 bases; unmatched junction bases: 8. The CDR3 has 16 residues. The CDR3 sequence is CASSLSLNRGDQPQHF. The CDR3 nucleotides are TGTGCCAGCAGCTTGTCCCTGAACAGGGGGGATCAGCCCCAGCATTTT. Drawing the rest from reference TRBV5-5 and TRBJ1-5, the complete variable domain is DAGVTQSPTHLIKTRGQQVTLRCSPISGHKSVSWYQQVLGQGPQFIFQYYEKEERGRGNFPDRFSARQFPNYSSELNVNALLLGDSALYLCASSLSLNRGDQPQHFGDGTRLSIL.

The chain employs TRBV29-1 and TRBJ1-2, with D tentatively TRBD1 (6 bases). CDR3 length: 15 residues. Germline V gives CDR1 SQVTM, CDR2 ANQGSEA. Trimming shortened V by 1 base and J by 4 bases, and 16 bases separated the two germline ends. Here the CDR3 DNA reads TGCAGCGTTGAAGCTCGGACAGCGGACGGCTATGGCTACACCTTC. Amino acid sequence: CSVEARTADGYGYTF.

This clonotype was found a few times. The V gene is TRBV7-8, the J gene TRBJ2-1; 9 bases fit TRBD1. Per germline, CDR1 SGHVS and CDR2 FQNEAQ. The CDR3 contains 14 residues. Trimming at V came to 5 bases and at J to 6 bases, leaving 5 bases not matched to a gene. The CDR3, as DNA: TGTGCCAGCAGCACGGGACAGGGTTTCAATGAGCAGTTCTTC. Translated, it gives CASSTGQGFNEQFF. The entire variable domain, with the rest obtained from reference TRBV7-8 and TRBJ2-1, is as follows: GAGVSQSPRYKVAKRGQDVALRCDPISGHVSLFWYQQALGQGPEFLTYFQNEAQLDKSGLPSDRFFAERPEGSVSTLKIQRTQQEDSAVYLCASSTGQGFNEQFFGPGTRLTVL.

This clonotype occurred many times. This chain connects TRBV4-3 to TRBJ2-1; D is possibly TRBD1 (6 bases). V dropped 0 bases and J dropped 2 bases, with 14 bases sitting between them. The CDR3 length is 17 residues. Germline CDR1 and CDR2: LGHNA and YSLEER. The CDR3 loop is CASSQDLPGQPYNEQFF. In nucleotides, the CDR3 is TGCGCCAGCAGCCAAGATCTTCCAGGACAGCCCTACAATGAGCAGTTCTTC.

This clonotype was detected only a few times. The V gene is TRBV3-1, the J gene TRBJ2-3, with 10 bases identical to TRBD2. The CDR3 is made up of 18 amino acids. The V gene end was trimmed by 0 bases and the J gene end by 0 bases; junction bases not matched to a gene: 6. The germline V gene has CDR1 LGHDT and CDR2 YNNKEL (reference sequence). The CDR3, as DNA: TGTGCCAGCAGCCAAGAGGTAGCGGGGGGACCTAGCACAGATACGCAGTATTTT. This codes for CASSQEVAGGPSTDTQYF.

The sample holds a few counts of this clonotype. CDR3 in amino acids: CASSLTSGGAKNIQYF. The CDR3 DNA is TGTGCCAGCAGTTTAACTAGCGGGGGAGCCAAAAACATTCAGTACTTC. V is TRBV28 and J is TRBJ2-4, with 11 bases lining up with TRBD2. The CDR3 contains 16 residues. In germline, CDR1 is MDHEN, CDR2 SYDVKM. V trimming: 2 bases; J trimming: 0 bases; junction bases outside the gene matches: 0.

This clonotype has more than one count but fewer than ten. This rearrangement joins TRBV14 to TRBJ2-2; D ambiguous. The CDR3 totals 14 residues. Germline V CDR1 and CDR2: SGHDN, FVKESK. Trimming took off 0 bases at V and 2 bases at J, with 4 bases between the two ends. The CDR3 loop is CASSQDFNTGELFF. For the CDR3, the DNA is TGTGCCAGCAGCCAAGATTTCAACACCGGGGAGCTGTTTTTT.

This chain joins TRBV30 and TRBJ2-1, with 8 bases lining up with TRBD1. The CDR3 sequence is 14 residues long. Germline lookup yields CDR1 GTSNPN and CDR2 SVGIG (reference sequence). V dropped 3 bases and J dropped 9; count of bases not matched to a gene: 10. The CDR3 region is CAWSGETGAGEQFF. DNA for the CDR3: TGTGCCTGGAGCGGGGAGACAGGGGCAGGTGAGCAGTTCTTC.

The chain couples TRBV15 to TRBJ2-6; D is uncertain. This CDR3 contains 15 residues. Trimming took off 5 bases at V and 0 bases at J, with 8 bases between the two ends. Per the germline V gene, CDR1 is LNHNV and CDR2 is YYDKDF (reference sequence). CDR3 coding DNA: TGTGCCACCAGCTACGAGAGCTCTGGGGCCAACGTCCTGACTTTC. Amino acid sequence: CATSYESSGANVLTF.

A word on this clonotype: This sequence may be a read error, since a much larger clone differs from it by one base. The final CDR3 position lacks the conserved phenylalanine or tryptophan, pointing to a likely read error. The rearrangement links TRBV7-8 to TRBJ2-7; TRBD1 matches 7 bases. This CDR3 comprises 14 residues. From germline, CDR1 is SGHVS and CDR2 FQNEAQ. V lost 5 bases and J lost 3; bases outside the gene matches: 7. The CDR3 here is CASSLRDSYYEQYI. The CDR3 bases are TGTGCCAGCAGCCTCCGGGACAGCTACTACGAGCAGTACATC.

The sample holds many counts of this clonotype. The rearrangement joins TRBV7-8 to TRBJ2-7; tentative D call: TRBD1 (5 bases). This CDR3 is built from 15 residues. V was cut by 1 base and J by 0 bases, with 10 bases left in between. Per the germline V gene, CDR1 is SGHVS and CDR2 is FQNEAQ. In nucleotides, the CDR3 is TGTGCCAGCAGCTTAGTAAAGACAGCCTCCTACGAGCAGTACTTC. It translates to CASSLVKTASYEQYF.

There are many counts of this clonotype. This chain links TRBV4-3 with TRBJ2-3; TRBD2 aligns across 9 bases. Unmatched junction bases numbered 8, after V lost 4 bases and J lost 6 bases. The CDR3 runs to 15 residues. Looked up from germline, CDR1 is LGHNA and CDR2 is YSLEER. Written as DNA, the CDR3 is TGCGCCAGCAGCCCCTCGGGTAGCGGGGGCGATACGCAGTATTTT. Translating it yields CASSPSGSGGDTQYF.

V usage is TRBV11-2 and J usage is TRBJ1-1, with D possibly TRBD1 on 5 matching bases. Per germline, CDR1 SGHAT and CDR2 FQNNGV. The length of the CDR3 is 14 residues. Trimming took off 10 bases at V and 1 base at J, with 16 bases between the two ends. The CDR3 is CATKQALQNTEAFF. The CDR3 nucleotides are TGTGCCACAAAACAGGCCCTCCAGAACACTGAAGCTTTCTTT. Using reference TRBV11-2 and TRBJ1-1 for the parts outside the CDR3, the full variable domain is EAGVAQSPRYKIIEKRQSVAFWCNPISGHATLYWYQQILGQGPKLLIQFQNNGVVDDSQLPKDRFSAERLKGVDSTLKIQPAKLEDSAVYLCATKQALQNTEAFFGQGTRLTVV.

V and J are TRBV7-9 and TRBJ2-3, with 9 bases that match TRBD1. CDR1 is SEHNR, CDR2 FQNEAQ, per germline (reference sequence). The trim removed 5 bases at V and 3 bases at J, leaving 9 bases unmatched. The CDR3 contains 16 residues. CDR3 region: CASSPGPGQGTDTQYF. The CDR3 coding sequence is TGTGCCAGCAGCCCGGGACCGGGACAGGGAACAGATACGCAGTATTTT.

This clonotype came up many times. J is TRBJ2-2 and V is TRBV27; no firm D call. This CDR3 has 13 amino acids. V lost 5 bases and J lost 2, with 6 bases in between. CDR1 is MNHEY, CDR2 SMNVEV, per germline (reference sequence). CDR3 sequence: CASSPRNTGELFF. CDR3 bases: TGTGCCAGCAGTCCCCGAAACACCGGGGAGCTGTTTTTT.